This T cell receptor (beta chain) was identified in a study of cytomegalovirus exposure and HLA in healthy donors. Study overall: Tens of millions of unique TCRs from HLA-typed donors were held in an early release of data. Falling in the Caucasian-associated ancestry cluster were about four fifths of a few hundred genotyped donors. Study-wide results and caveats: Whilst most TCR sequences proved rare, a subset of public TCRs occurred across many donors. Sequences of the TCR beta chain were said to predict the HLA-A and HLA-B alleles of most subjects accurately.

Trimming took off 9 bases at V and 6 bases at J, with 17 bases between the two ends. Germline loops: CDR1 ENHRY, CDR2 SYGVKD. The CDR3 is made up of 13 amino acids. Amplification used 60 Vbeta primers and 13 Jbeta primers. Measured with immunoSEQ multiplex PCR; TCRdb has only the in-frame clones, and not every one. The sample records fewer than 120,000 clones, more than 75% being singletons. About this clone: Its antigen is unknown.

The chain couples TRBV10-3 to TRBJ1-2, with D maybe TRBD1 (5 bases). The TCR was taken from a man aged 40-50 years in good health and CMV-seronegative. Sequenced input: PBMCs. The CDR3 loop reads CAIRKGGGDGYTF. The CDR3 bases are TGTGCCATAAGAAAAGGAGGAGGGGATGGCTACACCTTC.